The present T cell receptor (beta chain) was sequenced within a study of T cell responses to AZD1222 COVID-19 vaccine. Overall study context: Combined were second doses at about 4 or about 12 weeks. Overall study findings and caveats: Among spike-specific TCRs, nearly half reportedly target unmutated variant regions.

As concerns this clone: What it binds is unknown.

The CDR3 loop spans 16 amino acids. From germline, CDR1 is SGHAT and CDR2 FQNNGV. Germline trimming cut 5 bases from V and 3 bases from J; bases unmatched to any gene: 8. Assay: immunoSEQ multiplex PCR; the TCRdb copy retains only in-frame clones and omits some. This sample has 150,000 to 200,000 clones; around 92% occur once, and the top ten carry about 9%. The clonotype was recovered from an adult in good health. Specimen: peripheral blood, collected on day 0 of AZD1222 vaccination. This chain connects TRBV11-2 to TRBJ2-7; the match to TRBD2 covers 12 bases. The DNA of the CDR3 is TGTGCCAGCAGCACTCTAGCGGGAGGGCCAAGCTACGAGCAGTACTTC. The encoded protein is CASSTLAGGPSYEQYF.